Presented here are 7 T cell receptor beta chains from one specimen sequenced in a study of blood T cell repertoires in COVID-19. Clones were sequenced by immunoSEQ multiplex PCR, and TCRdb holds only the in-frame ones, with some missing. Here the sample spans approximately 290,000 clones, 70% to 85% being singletons. Sequencing was carried out using peripheral blood. These receptors were taken from a human donor with COVID-19, enrolled during active disease. The donor label of this sample is uncertain.

The chain uses TRBV10-2 and TRBJ1-1; D is possibly TRBD1 (5 bases). The CDR3 contains 13 residues. Looked up from germline, CDR1 is WSHSY and CDR2 is SAAADI. V was clipped by 8 bases and J by 1 base, with 11 bases between them. The CDR3 protein is CASRPGQNTEAFF. Written as DNA, the CDR3 is TGCGCCAGCCGCCCCGGACAGAACACTGAAGCTTTCTTT.

J is TRBJ1-2 and V is TRBV28; TRBD1 matches 7 bases. Germline V lookup: CDR1 MDHEN, CDR2 SYDVKM. The CDR3 totals 18 residues. V shed 3 bases, J shed 1 base, and the junction held 14 bases outside the gene matches. This CDR3 is CASSLRGAQGPLNYGYTF. In nucleotides, the CDR3 is TGTGCCAGCAGTTTGCGCGGGGCACAGGGGCCCCTTAACTATGGCTACACCTTC.

The V call is TRBV7-2, the J call TRBJ1-4, with 10 bases aligning to TRBD1. V lost 2 bases, J lost 5 bases, and 5 bases stayed unmatched. CDR1 and CDR2 from the germline V gene are SGHTA and FQGNSA. The CDR3 sequence is 16 residues long. The CDR3 coding sequence is TGTGCCAGCAGCTTAAGACAGGGGGCTTGGAATGAAAAACTGTTTTTT. Translated: CASSLRQGAWNEKLFF.

This chain uses TRBV3-1 (or the pseudogene TRBV3-2) with TRBJ2-5; 7 positions match TRBD1. Unmatched junction bases numbered 12, after V lost 4 bases and J lost 1 base. CDR1 and CDR2 from the germline V gene are LGHDT and YNNKEL (reference sequence). The CDR3 runs to 17 residues. The CDR3 sequence is CASSPPTGTLTQETQYF. For the CDR3, the DNA is TGTGCCAGCAGCCCTCCGACAGGGACGTTGACCCAAGAGACCCAGTACTTC.

The CDR3 sequence: CASSRTGGNNYGYTF. DNA for the CDR3: TGTGCCAGCAGTCGGACAGGGGGAAATAACTATGGCTACACCTTC. The rearrangement joins TRBV25-1 to TRBJ1-2, with 10 bases that match TRBD1. V dropped 5 bases and J dropped 1; count of bases not matched to a gene: 4. Looked up from germline, CDR1 is MGHDK and CDR2 is SYGVNS. The CDR3 loop spans 15 amino acids.

CDR3 sequence reads: CASSLQGVDGYTF. In DNA, the CDR3 is TGTGCCAGCAGTTTACAGGGCGTGGATGGCTACACCTTC. The rearrangement links TRBV12-3 or TRBV12-4 to TRBJ1-2; D perhaps matches TRBD1 (5 bases). CDR3 length: 13 residues. V was shortened by 2 bases and J by 6 bases, with 10 bases between the two germline ends.

V is TRBV28 and J is TRBJ2-7; 8 bases match TRBD2. V was clipped by 6 bases and J by 6 bases; unmatched bases: 10. CDR1 is MDHEN and CDR2 is SYDVKM in the germline V gene. This CDR3 comprises 14 residues. The CDR3 is CASRVPGLGGEQYF. The CDR3 nucleotides are TGTGCCAGCAGGGTACCGGGACTAGGGGGCGAGCAGTACTTC.